The 24 T cell receptor beta chains in this list originate from one sample, sequenced in a study of long-term antiretroviral therapy in people with HIV. Running of the v3.0 immunoSEQ assay took place at survey level. Produced via immunoSEQ multiplex PCR; TCRdb's table is partial and in-frame only. The sample lists 35,000 or so clones, around 94% occurring once. The sample was unsorted PBMCs, taken 4.1 years after starting antiretroviral therapy. These receptors were obtained from a woman aged 50 to 60 with HIV.

This chain uses TRBV7-9 with TRBJ2-5, with D possibly matching TRBD2 (7 bases). Germline CDR1 is SEHNR and CDR2 is FQNEAQ (reference sequence). This CDR3 region has 14 residues. V was shortened by 5 bases and J by 5 bases, with 15 bases between the two germline ends. CDR3 nucleotides: TGTGCCAGCAGCCTGGGGGGGGCTGAGGAGACCCAGTACTTC. Amino acids: CASSLGGAEETQYF.

The chain links TRBV11-2 to TRBJ2-5; possible D gene TRBD1, 6 bases. The V and J ends lost 5 bases and 2 bases respectively, with 12 bases between them. Germline CDR1 is SGHAT and CDR2 is FQNNGV. The CDR3 is 14 amino acids. CDR3 sequence reads: CASSPGGRQETQYF. The CDR3 DNA reads TGTGCCAGCAGCCCTGGGGGCAGGCAAGAGACCCAGTACTTC.

The chain combines TRBV5-1 with TRBJ2-2; D is possibly TRBD2 (6 bases). The CDR3 covers 15 residues. The V gene's germline CDR1 is SGHRS and CDR2 YFSETQ. With 0 bases removed from V and 2 bases from J, the gap between germline ends came to 8 bases. In nucleotides, the CDR3 is TGCGCCAGCAGCTTGGGACTAGTAAACACCGGGGAGCTGTTTTTT. Translation: CASSLGLVNTGELFF.

The chain carries TRBV27 and TRBJ2-5, with 7 bases aligning to TRBD1. Germline CDR1 is MNHEY and CDR2 is SMNVEV (reference sequence). The CDR3 covers 14 residues. Trimming cost V 2 bases and J 2 bases; bases outside gene matches: 2. The CDR3 spells CASSLDRAQETQYF. The CDR3 coding sequence is TGTGCCAGCAGTTTAGACAGGGCTCAAGAGACCCAGTACTTC.

The chain employs TRBV4-2 and TRBJ2-5, with TRBD1 matching 7 bases. The CDR3 covers 15 residues. Trimming cost V 0 bases and J 5 bases; bases outside gene matches: 6. Germline V gene data show CDR1 as LGHNA and CDR2 as YNFKEQ. The CDR3 spells CASSQDPDRVETQYF. The CDR3 region has the DNA TGTGCCAGCAGCCAAGACCCTGACAGGGTTGAGACCCAGTACTTC.

This sequence joins TRBV7-2 and TRBJ2-5, with 7 bases that match TRBD1. J was trimmed by 0 bases and V by 4 bases; bases with no gene match: 2. The CDR3 contains 14 residues. CDR1 and CDR2 from the germline V gene are SGHTA and FQGNSA. DNA of the CDR3: TGTGCCAGCAGCTCCAGGGGGAACCAAGAGACCCAGTACTTC. It is translated as CASSSRGNQETQYF.

The chain couples TRBV6-5 to TRBJ2-7; D is perhaps TRBD1 (5 bases). The germline CDR1 and CDR2 sequences are MNHEY and SVGAGI. The CDR3 covers 12 residues. Trimming shortened V by 6 bases and J by 3 bases, and 9 bases separated the two germline ends. The CDR3 DNA sequence: TGTGCCAGCAGCGGACAAGGCTACGAGCAGTACTTC. Translating gives CASSGQGYEQYF.

The chain couples TRBV30 to TRBJ1-2; 9 bases line up with TRBD1. This CDR3 is 13 amino acids long. CDR1 is GTSNPN, CDR2 SVGIG, per germline (reference sequence). The V gene end was trimmed by 5 bases and the J gene end by 2 bases; junction bases not matched to a gene: 3. CDR3 loop: CAWGDRENYGYTF. The DNA for the CDR3 is TGTGCCTGGGGGGACAGGGAAAACTATGGCTACACCTTC.

This chain joins TRBV6-4 and TRBJ1-2; TRBD1 is a possible D gene (6 bases). CDR1 and CDR2 (germline): MRHNA, SNTAGT. V was clipped by 3 bases and J by 4 bases, with 12 bases between them. This CDR3 region has 14 residues. In DNA form, the CDR3 reads TGTGCCAGCAGTGATGGGGGGCGAAGCTATGGCTACACCTTC. Protein sequence: CASSDGGRSYGYTF.

This chain uses TRBV4-3 with TRBJ1-5; weak D call: TRBD1 (5 bases). The germline gives CDR1 LGHNA, CDR2 YSLEER. With 11 bases removed from V and 4 bases from J, the gap between germline ends came to 15 bases. This CDR3 contains 13 residues. CDR3 sequence: CARARGFNQPQHF. In DNA form, the CDR3 reads TGCGCCCGGGCACGGGGGTTTAATCAGCCCCAGCATTTT.

The CDR3 bases are TGTGCCAGCTCAGGGTGGGAGGACAATGAGCAGTTCTTC. Protein product: CASSGWEDNEQFF. The genes are TRBV11-3 and TRBJ2-1, with D perhaps TRBD2 (6 bases). Germline CDR1 reads SGHNT; CDR2 reads YENEEA. CDR3 size: 13 residues. V gave up 8 bases and J gave up 5 bases, with 13 bases separating them. The variable domain in full, with the rest retrieved from reference TRBV11-3 and TRBJ2-1, is EAGVVQSPRYKIIEKKQPVAFWCNPISGHNTLYWYLQNLGQGPELLIRYENEEAVDDSQLPKDRFSAERLKGVDSTLKIQPAELGDSAVYLCASSGWEDNEQFFGPGTRLTVL.

The chain has TRBV7-2 and TRBJ1-1; the D is unclear. This CDR3 has 15 residues. CDR1 SGHTA and CDR2 FQGNSA come from the germline V gene. Trimming took off 5 bases at V and 0 bases at J, with 13 bases between the two ends. CDR3 DNA sequence: TGTGCCAGCAGCCTAATCAGTAGTGTGAACACTGAAGCTTTCTTT. Its translation: CASSLISSVNTEAFF.

J is TRBJ1-6 and V is TRBV11-1, with D unclear. The V and J ends lost 2 bases and 6 bases respectively, with 5 bases between them. The CDR3 totals 13 residues. The germline V gene has CDR1 SGHAT and CDR2 FQDESV (reference sequence). The CDR3 is CASSLLSNSPLHF. CDR3 sequence (DNA): TGTGCCAGCAGCTTACTAAGTAATTCACCCCTCCACTTT.

The chain links TRBV5-8 to TRBJ2-7; D gene uncertain. The CDR3 covers 13 residues. Germline CDR1 and CDR2: SGHTS and YDEGEE. The V end was cut by 4 bases, the J end by 3 bases, with 11 bases between. CDR3 in amino acids: CASSPPTFYEQYF. DNA of the CDR3: TGTGCCAGCAGCCCGCCGACATTCTACGAGCAGTACTTC.

The rearrangement joins TRBV11-1 to TRBJ2-3, with 13 bases fitting TRBD2. CDR3 length: 17 amino acids. Germline trimming cut 3 bases from V and 6 bases from J; bases unmatched to any gene: 9. The germline V gene has CDR1 SGHAT and CDR2 FQDESV (reference sequence). Written as DNA, the CDR3 is TGTGCCAGCAGCTTGGGCCCTGGACTAGCGGGGGCGGATACGCAGTATTTT. Translating gives CASSLGPGLAGADTQYF.

The gene calls are TRBV6-1 and TRBJ1-2; no reliable D call. Looked up from germline, CDR1 is MNHNS and CDR2 is SASEGT. This CDR3 spans 13 amino acids. V was cut by 2 bases and J by 6 bases, with 10 bases left in between. CDR3 nucleotide sequence: TGTGCCAGCAGTGAAAATCCTTTTGATGGCTACACCTTC. This translates into CASSENPFDGYTF.

In this sample, this clone is medium-sized. V usage is TRBV4-2 and J usage is TRBJ2-7, with TRBD1 identical over 7 bases. The CDR3 length is 16 residues. V lost 0 bases to trimming and J lost 0 bases; unmatched junction nucleotides: 5. Germline CDR1 and CDR2: LGHNA and YNFKEQ. The CDR3 here is CASSQDRGTVSYEQYF. The DNA of the CDR3 is TGTGCCAGCAGCCAAGATAGAGGGACAGTCTCCTACGAGCAGTACTTC.

This chain joins TRBV5-1 and TRBJ2-5, with 8 nucleotides matching TRBD1. Germline assignment: CDR1 SGHRS and CDR2 YFSETQ. V dropped 4 bases and J dropped 1; count of bases not matched to a gene: 6. The length of the CDR3 is 15 residues. CDR3 amino acids: CASSAGTGSQETQYF. The CDR3 DNA reads as TGCGCCAGCAGCGCCGGGACAGGCTCCCAAGAGACCCAGTACTTC.

The rearrangement joins TRBV10-2 to TRBJ1-5, with TRBD1 matching 7 bases. The CDR3 length is 14 residues. V was clipped by 3 bases and J by 2 bases; unmatched bases: 1. Germline CDR1 reads WSHSY; CDR2 reads SAAADI. CDR3 region: CASSEDRGNQPQHF. The CDR3 DNA sequence: TGCGCCAGCAGTGAAGACAGGGGCAATCAGCCCCAGCATTTT.

The chain carries TRBV7-2 and TRBJ2-2; weak D call: TRBD1 (5 bases). Trimming pared 1 base from V and 5 bases from J, leaving 17 bases between. CDR3 length equals 17 residues. Germline V gene lookup returns CDR1 SGHTA and CDR2 FQGNSA. CDR3 DNA: TGTGCCAGCAGCTTAGATCAGGGCTCAACGGAGACCGGGGAGCTGTTTTTT. Translation gives CASSLDQGSTETGELFF. Complete variable domain (other parts from reference TRBV7-2 and TRBJ2-2): GAGVSQSPSNKVTEKGKDVELRCDPISGHTALYWYRQSLGQGLEFLIYFQGNSAPDKSGLPSDRFSAERTGGSVSTLTIQRTQQEDSAVYLCASSLDQGSTETGELFFGEGSRLTVL.

In its sample, this clone was seen once. V gene TRBV19 combines with J gene TRBJ1-6; the match to TRBD1 covers 8 bases. The length of the CDR3 is 16 residues. Trimming cost V 3 bases and J 10 bases; bases outside gene matches: 11. Germline CDR1 is LNHDA and CDR2 is SQIVND (reference sequence). CDR3 sequence reads: CASSIALDRAYSPLHF. In nucleotides, the CDR3 is TGTGCCAGTAGTATTGCGCTGGACAGGGCGTACTCACCCCTCCACTTT.

V and J are TRBV21-1 and TRBJ2-7; the table's D call, TRBD1, was not checked against the DNA. TRBV21-1 is flagged as a pseudogene. There are 16 residues in the CDR3. The CDR3 protein is CASSRGTPDRGTEQYF. Here the CDR3 DNA reads TGTGCCAGCAGCCGCGGAACCCCGGACAGGGGGACCGAGCAGTACTTC.

The chain combines TRBV6-1 with TRBJ1-6; no reliable D call. Trimming left V 2 bases short and J 13 bases short, with 15 bases between. CDR1 MNHNS and CDR2 SASEGT come from the germline V gene. The CDR3 loop spans 14 amino acids. The CDR3 region has the DNA TGTGCCAGCAGTGAATCGAGCGGACTTCGCCCCCTCCACTTT. This translates into CASSESSGLRPLHF.

This chain links TRBV5-1 with TRBJ1-6; 9 nucleotides line up with TRBD1. CDR3 length: 20 amino acids. The J segment lost 0 bases and the V segment lost 3 bases, leaving 13 bases of the junction unmatched. Germline V gene data show CDR1 as SGHRS and CDR2 as YFSETQ. The CDR3 DNA is TGCGCCAGCAGCTCCCTGGGATCGGGACAGGGAAGCTCCTATAATTCACCCCTCCACTTT. This codes for CASSSLGSGQGSSYNSPLHF.